This T cell receptor beta chain was observed in a study of T cell changes during pregnancy in multiple sclerosis. This table comes from immunoSEQ multiplex PCR, and its TCRdb copy is limited to in-frame clones, with some not included. The sample consists of under 2,500 clones, around 80% of them appearing once. Germline V lookup: CDR1 SGHVS, CDR2 FNYEAQ. The V end lost 2 bases, the J end lost 3 bases, and 11 bases lay between the germline ends. The CDR3 is 14 amino acids. This TCR was recovered from a female patient with multiple sclerosis, enrolled in a pregnancy study. Some clones in this sample may be carry-over from other donors' samples. The rearrangement links TRBV7-6 to TRBJ2-7, with D unresolved. Sequenced sample: CD4+ T cells from PBMCs (not recorded whether the cells were cultured). Here the CDR3 DNA reads TGTGCCAGCAGCTTACTGCGAGCGATCTACGAGCAGTACTTC. Protein: CASSLLRAIYEQYF.